The clone carrying this T cell receptor beta chain was seen at least ten times. Time point noted: longitudinal time-point 1 (baseline). The sample is drawn from a study of neurological immune-mediated disorders. Study context: There were roughly 35 multiple sclerosis patients. Of these, roughly 30 had relapsing-remitting MS and 3 had secondary progressive MS.

Over 190 million TCR-beta sequences from 15-18 subjects came out of each sequencing run. A single record per CDR3 protein comes from TCRdb applying MiXCR to the 5' RACE reads. The sample yields 35,000 or so distinct CDR3 sequences, less than 3.5% seen once. The CDR3 is made up of 13 amino acids. Germline V gene lookup returns CDR1 SQVTM and CDR2 ANQGSEA. The V end lost 0 bases, the J end lost 5 bases, and 10 bases lay between the germline ends. The sample consisted of PBMCs. The chain couples TRBV29-1 to TRBJ2-5; either TRBD1 or TRBD2 may supply D (5 bases each). The clonotype comes from a woman in her sixties with multiple sclerosis. As DNA, the CDR3 is TGCAGCGTTGAAGATTCGAGGGGTGAGACCCAGTACTTC. Translating it yields CSVEDSRGETQYF. Variable domain in full (rest from reference TRBV29-1 and TRBJ2-5): SAVISQKPSRDICQRGTSLTIQCQVDSQVTMMFWYRQQPGQSLTLIATANQGSEATYESGFVIDKFPISRPNLTFSTLTVSNMSPEDSSIYLCSVEDSRGETQYFGPGTRLLVL.